The present T cell receptor (beta chain) was sequenced within a study of blood T cell repertoires in COVID-19. TCRdb keeps only in-frame clones here, not all; method: immunoSEQ multiplex PCR. The sample shows 450,000 to 500,000 clones, approximately 90% of them seen only once. This receptor was taken from an older woman who had recovered from COVID-19. Sequencing was performed on PBMCs or T cells enriched from blood (not recorded which).

This CDR3 reads CASSLSGGDPDTQYF. The CDR3 nucleotides are TGTGCCAGCAGCCTTAGCGGGGGGGATCCAGATACGCAGTATTTT. The chain employs TRBV3-1 (or the pseudogene TRBV3-2) and TRBJ2-3; TRBD2 aligns across 11 bases. This CDR3 is 15 amino acids long. J lost 4 bases, V lost 4 bases, and 4 bases had no gene match. Germline loops: CDR1 LGHDT, CDR2 YNNKEL (reference sequence).